This T cell receptor (beta chain) is drawn from a study of ipilimumab plus nivolumab after autologous stem cell transplantation. Study summary: Median doses per patient: roughly five ipilimumab, 7 or 8 nivolumab.

Data came from immunoSEQ multiplex PCR; TCRdb stores just in-frame clones and leaves some out. The repertoire holds tens of thousands of clones, with about 91% as singletons. Germline V gene lookup returns CDR1 MDHEN and CDR2 SYDVKM. Deletions cut 4 bases from V and 6 bases from J, with 12 bases between. The CDR3 runs 13 residues. In this sample, this clone turned up once. This chain joins TRBV28 and TRBJ1-2, with D perhaps matching TRBD1 (5 bases). This TCR derives from a male donor with multiple myeloma. This material consisted of PBMCs, taken in a trial of ipilimumab plus nivolumab as post-transplant consolidation. DNA for the CDR3: TGTGCCAGCAGTTCGGGACGGCTTCATGGCTACACCTTC. Translated: CASSSGRLHGYTF.